One and the same sample provided the 27 T cell receptor beta chains below, sequenced in a study of T cells in Graves' hyperthyroidism and ophthalmopathy. Amplified TCR beta CDR3 regions came from RNA transcripts. First-round RT-PCR with HTBI primers amplified the TCR CDR3 region. MiXCR, run by TCRdb on the multiplex PCR reads, gives a single entry per CDR3 protein. The repertoire holds roughly 300,000 distinct CDR3 sequences, with 25% to 30% as singletons. Source material: blood. These receptors came from a middle-aged man with Graves' hyperthyroidism that later progressed to Graves' ophthalmopathy.

The chain carries TRBV28 and TRBJ1-2; D gene ambiguous. The CDR3 is 14 amino acids. Trimming removed 5 bases at V and 3 bases at J, with 13 bases between. Looked up from germline, CDR1 is MDHEN and CDR2 is SYDVKM. In DNA form, the CDR3 reads TGTGCCAGCAGTAACCTGGACCGTGACTATGGCTACACCTTC. This gives the protein CASSNLDRDYGYTF.

This clonotype has ten or more counts. The chain carries TRBV20-1 and TRBJ1-5; 8 nucleotides match TRBD1. Germline lookup yields CDR1 DFQATT and CDR2 SNEGSKA (reference sequence). CDR3 length: 14 residues. V lost 8 bases, J lost 5 bases, and 11 bases stayed unmatched. The CDR3 reads CSTSGGGVDQPQHF. For the CDR3, the DNA is TGCAGTACCTCAGGGGGCGGGGTGGATCAGCCCCAGCATTTT.

This clonotype was detected ten times or more. This rearrangement joins TRBV20-1 to TRBJ2-4; 8 nucleotides agree with TRBD2. Unmatched junction bases numbered 15, after V lost 0 bases and J lost 5 bases. Germline CDR1 and CDR2: DFQATT and SNEGSKA (reference sequence). The CDR3 sequence is 18 residues long. This CDR3 is CSARDLVVAGGPQNIQYF. The CDR3 DNA reads as TGCAGTGCTAGAGATCTCGTCGTGGCGGGAGGACCCCAAAACATTCAGTACTTC.

This clonotype was counted a single time. One end of the junction fails to match germline, which may point to a read error. The CDR3 DNA is TGTGCCAGCAGTTTTAGCAGGCTCTCCCACGAGCAGTACTTC. It translates to CASSFSRLSHEQYF. J is TRBJ2-7 and V is TRBV28, with no clear D. The germline gives CDR1 MDHEN, CDR2 SYDVKM. The CDR3 has 14 residues.

In its sample, this clonotype was seen many times. The DNA of the CDR3 is TGTGCCAGCAGCTACCGGGGGAACCTGGGGAGCCGGGACACTGAAGCTTTCTTT. Its protein product is CASSYRGNLGSRDTEAFF. The chain is built from TRBV11-2 and TRBJ1-1; TRBD1 is a possible D gene (5 bases). Trimming pared 4 bases from V and 3 bases from J, leaving 24 bases between. The CDR3 is 18 amino acids. Germline assignment: CDR1 SGHAT and CDR2 FQNNGV.

This clonotype was observed at least ten times. The rearrangement joins TRBV11-3 to TRBJ2-2; no definite D call. CDR3 length: 13 residues. Looked up from germline, CDR1 is SGHNT and CDR2 is YENEEA. V dropped 4 bases and J dropped 3 bases, with 6 bases sitting between them. CDR3: CASSSRDTGELFF. For the CDR3, the DNA is TGTGCCAGCAGCTCTAGGGACACCGGGGAGCTGTTTTTT.

V usage is TRBV15 and J usage is TRBJ2-5; 8 nucleotides line up with TRBD2. With 0 bases clipped from V and 1 base from J, the junction kept 4 bases outside the gene matches. The CDR3 sequence is 16 residues long. Per germline, CDR1 LNHNV and CDR2 YYDKDF (reference sequence). The chain's CDR3 is CATSREASGPQETQYF. CDR3 nucleotide sequence: TGTGCCACCAGCAGAGAGGCTAGCGGGCCCCAAGAGACCCAGTACTTC.

The chain is built from TRBV12-3 or TRBV12-4 and TRBJ1-1; the D gene is possibly TRBD1 (5 bases). The CDR3 sequence is 13 residues long. V was pared by 6 bases and J by 4 bases, with 12 bases between. In DNA, the CDR3 is TGTGCCAGCAGCCCGGGACGGACCACTGAAGCTTTCTTT. Residues: CASSPGRTTEAFF.

There are many counts of this clonotype. The V gene is TRBV12-3 or TRBV12-4, the J gene TRBJ2-7; the match to TRBD2 covers 8 bases. This CDR3 spans 14 amino acids. The V gene end was trimmed by 3 bases and the J gene end by 2 bases; junction bases not matched to a gene: 3. CDR3 region: CASSLTSATYEQYF. The CDR3 nucleotides read TGTGCCAGCAGTTTGACTAGCGCGACCTACGAGCAGTACTTC.

In its sample, this clonotype was seen many times. The J gene is TRBJ1-1, the V gene TRBV10-2; D unresolved. Between the trimmed V and J ends, which lost 2 bases and 3 bases, there was a span of 10 bases. Looked up from germline, CDR1 is WSHSY and CDR2 is SAAADI. The CDR3 has 14 amino acids. The CDR3 sequence: CASSETWSYTEAFF. The CDR3, as DNA: TGCGCCAGCAGTGAGACTTGGTCTTACACTGAAGCTTTCTTT.

The sample holds many counts of this clonotype. The chain employs TRBV27 and TRBJ2-5, with D possibly being TRBD1 (6 bases). The CDR3 runs to 16 residues. CDR1 and CDR2 from the germline V gene are MNHEY and SMNVEV (reference sequence). V was pared by 5 bases and J by 0 bases, with 16 bases between. The CDR3 sequence: CASSRSWTDYQETQYF. The CDR3 DNA reads TGTGCCAGCAGTCGCTCCTGGACAGACTACCAAGAGACCCAGTACTTC.

This clonotype was seen ten or more times. V is TRBV6-5 and J is TRBJ2-7, with TRBD1 as a possible D gene (5 bases). The V and J ends lost 6 bases and 2 bases respectively, with 5 bases between them. CDR1 is MNHEY, CDR2 SVGAGI, per germline. This CDR3 spans 11 amino acids. The CDR3 DNA reads TGTGCCAGCAGGGGGCCCTACGAGCAGTACTTC. Its protein is CASRGPYEQYF.

The rearrangement uses TRBV6-1 and TRBJ2-6; 7 nucleotides agree with TRBD1. Germline V CDR1 and CDR2: MNHNS, SASEGT. The CDR3 extends over 15 amino acids. The V gene end was trimmed by 6 bases and the J gene end by 7 bases; junction bases not matched to a gene: 9. The CDR3 protein is CASSLDRVGANVLTF. CDR3 DNA: TGTGCCAGCAGCCTCGACAGGGTGGGAGCCAACGTCCTGACTTTC.

In nucleotides, the CDR3 is TGTGCCAGCAGTAACAGAAGACCGAATCAGCCCCAGCATTTT. Its protein is CASSNRRPNQPQHF. The chain employs TRBV28 and TRBJ1-5, with D unclear. This CDR3 is 14 amino acids long. Germline V gene lookup returns CDR1 MDHEN and CDR2 SYDVKM. V lost 5 bases and J lost 4, with 12 bases in between.

This clonotype was recorded at least ten times. One end of the junction fails to match germline, which may point to a read error. The CDR3, as DNA: TGTGCCAGCAGTAAGGAACCGATTGGCTATGGCTACGCCTTC. Translation gives CASSKEPIGYGYAF. The V call is TRBV6-2 or TRBV6-3, the J call TRBJ1-2; D remains unclear. There are 14 residues in the CDR3. CDR1 is MNHEY and CDR2 is SVGEGT in the germline V gene.

This clonotype was counted at least ten times. The genes are TRBV19 and TRBJ2-6; no clear D. Trimming shortened V by 7 bases and J by 0 bases, and 10 bases separated the two germline ends. CDR3 size: 15 residues. In germline, CDR1 is LNHDA, CDR2 SQIVND (reference sequence). In DNA, the CDR3 is TGTGCCAGTATGTACCAATACTCTGGGGCCAACGTCCTGACTTTC. As protein: CASMYQYSGANVLTF.

In its sample, this clonotype was seen many times. The chain has TRBV6-5 and TRBJ1-1, with D perhaps TRBD1 (5 bases). Trimming took 5 bases from V and 6 from J, leaving 10 bases between them. Germline V lookup: CDR1 MNHEY, CDR2 SVGAGI. This CDR3 has 12 amino acids. The CDR3 DNA reads as TGTGCCAGCAGTAGCCGGGGGGCTGAAGCTTTCTTT. It is translated as CASSSRGAEAFF.

V usage is TRBV6-1 and J usage is TRBJ2-2; 7 bases are shared with TRBD1. This CDR3 has 15 amino acids. With V trimmed by 6 bases and J by 0 bases, 4 bases remained unmatched. Germline V CDR1 and CDR2: MNHNS, SASEGT. The CDR3 loop reads CASRVGTANTGELFF. CDR3 DNA sequence: TGTGCCAGCAGGGTGGGGACAGCGAACACCGGGGAGCTGTTTTTT.

This clonotype was counted at least ten times. The chain recombines TRBV6-5 with TRBJ2-6, with unresolved D. CDR3 size: 14 residues. The germline V gene encodes CDR1 MNHEY and CDR2 SVGAGI. With 2 bases removed from V and 2 bases from J, the gap between germline ends came to 4 bases. DNA of the CDR3: TGTGCCAGCAGTTACGTGACTGGGGCCAACGTCCTGACTTTC. Protein sequence: CASSYVTGANVLTF.

J is TRBJ2-7 and V is TRBV12-3 or TRBV12-4; TRBD2 matches 14 bases. The CDR3 runs to 18 residues. The trim removed 4 bases at V and 4 bases at J, leaving 12 bases unmatched. In nucleotides, the CDR3 is TGTGCCAGCAGTTCCCGCCCCGGGACTAGCGGGAGTAGATACGAGCAGTACTTC. Its protein product is CASSSRPGTSGSRYEQYF.

Ten or more counts support this clonotype. This rearrangement joins TRBV5-1 to TRBJ2-6; D gene unclear. CDR1 is SGHRS and CDR2 is YFSETQ in the germline V gene. This CDR3 comprises 15 residues. Trimming left V 0 bases short and J 0 bases short, with 4 bases between. The CDR3 here is CASSLEPSGANVLTF. Here the CDR3 DNA reads TGCGCCAGCAGCTTGGAGCCCTCTGGGGCCAACGTCCTGACTTTC. The full variable domain, completed using reference TRBV5-1 and TRBJ2-6, is KAGVTQTPRYLIKTRGQQVTLSCSPISGHRSVSWYQQTPGQGLQFLFEYFSETQRNKGNFPGRFSGRQFSNSRSEMNVSTLELGDSALYLCASSLEPSGANVLTFGAGSRLTVL.

This clonotype was counted many times. The V gene is TRBV2, the J gene TRBJ1-5; a weak D match, TRBD1 (5 bases). The V gene lost 8 bases and the J gene lost 5 bases, with 10 bases spanning the gap. This CDR3 is built from 12 residues. CDR1 and CDR2 from the germline V gene are SNHLY and FYNNEI. This CDR3 reads CASGGVDQPQHF. CDR3 bases: TGTGCCAGCGGGGGGGTGGATCAGCCCCAGCATTTT.

Many counts were recorded for this clonotype. The chain joins TRBV29-1 to TRBJ2-7, with D possibly being TRBD2 (5 bases). From germline, CDR1 is SQVTM and CDR2 ANQGSEA. Trimming shortened V by 7 bases and J by 2 bases, and 9 bases separated the two germline ends. This CDR3 comprises 11 residues. CDR3 sequence reads: CSGGVPYEQYF. The DNA of the CDR3 is TGCAGCGGGGGAGTACCCTACGAGCAGTACTTC.

This clonotype was seen repeatedly, ten times or more. The gene calls are TRBV12-3 or TRBV12-4 and TRBJ2-7; D is possibly TRBD1 or TRBD2 (5 bases each). The CDR3 is 13 amino acids. Trimming shortened V by 3 bases and J by 6 bases, and 12 bases separated the two germline ends. The CDR3 DNA reads TGTGCCAGCAGTTTGTGGGACCCGAGCGAGCAGTACTTC. Protein: CASSLWDPSEQYF.

The chain uses TRBV13 and TRBJ1-1, with D maybe TRBD1 (6 bases). Trimming stripped 5 bases from V and 4 bases from J, with 14 bases between. In germline, CDR1 is PRHDT, CDR2 FYEKMQ (reference sequence). The CDR3 sequence is 14 residues long. The CDR3 protein is CASSTLGGATEAFF. The CDR3 coding sequence is TGTGCCAGCAGCACACTCGGGGGCGCCACTGAAGCTTTCTTT.

This clonotype was found many times. The chain has TRBV11-3 and TRBJ1-1; 8 bases line up with TRBD1. Germline CDR1 is SGHNT and CDR2 is YENEEA. V lost 7 bases and J lost 0; bases outside the gene matches: 7. The CDR3 has 15 residues. CDR3 nucleotide sequence: TGTGCCAGCAAGACAGGGGTTGGGATGAACACTGAAGCTTTCTTT. This encodes CASKTGVGMNTEAFF. Variable domain in full (rest from reference TRBV11-3 and TRBJ1-1): EAGVVQSPRYKIIEKKQPVAFWCNPISGHNTLYWYLQNLGQGPELLIRYENEEAVDDSQLPKDRFSAERLKGVDSTLKIQPAELGDSAVYLCASKTGVGMNTEAFFGQGTRLTVV.

The chain joins TRBV18 to TRBJ2-7, with 10 nucleotides matching TRBD2. The CDR3 sequence is 18 residues long. V was clipped by 1 base and J by 4 bases; unmatched bases: 13. In germline, CDR1 is KGHSH, CDR2 LQKENI. The CDR3: CASSPRGGTSSGRYEQYF. Written as DNA, the CDR3 is TGTGCCAGCTCACCACGGGGCGGCACGAGTAGCGGGAGGTACGAGCAGTACTTC.